Below are 5 T cell receptor beta chains sequenced from a single sample in a study of blood T cells in healthy people across ages. A second PCR of roughly 7 to 11 cycles used a sample-barcoded 5' primer and a J-beta primer mix. Via MiXCR, TCRdb re-called the 5' RACE reads, giving one row per CDR3 protein. The sample has 1.5 million to 2 million distinct CDR3 sequences, 28% seen once. The source material was blood. Receptor source: a woman under 40 in good health.

Ten or more counts support this clonotype. This chain joins TRBV7-9 and TRBJ2-3; no firm D call. The V end was cut by 2 bases, the J end by 6 bases, with 12 bases between. There are 14 residues in the CDR3. Germline CDR1 and CDR2: SEHNR and FQNEAQ (reference sequence). DNA for the CDR3: TGTGCCAGCAGCTTATCCACCCCTTGGGATACGCAGTATTTT. This sequence encodes CASSLSTPWDTQYF.

To note about this clonotype: The junction departs from the called germline gene at one end, perhaps through a read error. The chain combines TRBV19 with TRBJ1-5; 8 bases are shared with TRBD1. CDR1 and CDR2 (germline): LNHDA, SQIVND (reference sequence). The CDR3 has 14 amino acids. CDR3 DNA: TGTGCCAGTACCCAGGGGACAGGCAATCAACCCCAGCATTTT. Protein product: CASTQGTGNQPQHF.

The rearrangement uses TRBV6-6 and TRBJ2-2; 8 bases line up with TRBD1. The CDR3 is 15 residues long. The J segment lost 2 bases and the V segment lost 7 bases, leaving 6 bases of the junction unmatched. Germline CDR1 reads MNHNY; CDR2 reads SVGAGI (reference sequence). The CDR3 region has the DNA TGTGCCAGCACCTGGGACAGGATAAACACCGGGGAGCTGTTTTTT. Translation gives CASTWDRINTGELFF.

This clonotype was seen a handful of times. The rearrangement uses TRBV6-5 and TRBJ2-3; D possibly corresponds to TRBD1 (5 bases). The CDR3 length is 18 residues. The germline V and J ends were trimmed by 2 bases and 1 base, with 19 bases remaining between them. CDR1 and CDR2 from the germline V gene are MNHEY and SVGAGI. The CDR3 nucleotides are TGTGCCAGCAGTTACAGGGGCCTTGGTCCGGCTGGCACAGATACGCAGTATTTT. Protein product: CASSYRGLGPAGTDTQYF.

This chain links TRBV9 with TRBJ2-3; TRBD2 aligns across 8 bases. This CDR3 is built from 17 residues. Germline-derived CDR1 and CDR2 are SGDLS and YYNGEE. With 3 bases clipped from V and 1 base from J, the junction kept 10 bases outside the gene matches. CDR3 sequence: CASSATEREFGTDTQYF. DNA of the CDR3: TGTGCCAGCAGCGCTACCGAGCGGGAGTTTGGCACAGATACGCAGTATTTT.